These T cell receptor beta chains were read from a single sample in a study of T cells expressing NK-cell markers. TCRdb re-called the 5' RACE reads and catalogs CDR3 proteins one per entry, DNA excluded. The sample totals about 260,000 distinct CDR3 sequences; its top ten clones hold 4% to 4.5%. The sequencing input was blood T cells: a sorted CD56 or NKG2C T cell subset, CD4+ or CD8+ T cells, or bulk PBMC T cells (not recorded which). These receptors came from a woman between 18 and 69 years old in good health. CDR3s include the opening cysteine and the closing phenylalanine or tryptophan.

J gene	V gene	CDR3 protein
TRBJ1-1	TRBV12-3/TRBV12-4	CASSPRQGAGTEAFF
TRBJ2-7	TRBV27	CASSLSGAYEQYF
TRBJ1-1	TRBV3-1	CASSHLFREVGPNTEAFF
TRBJ2-1	TRBV5-1	CASSSSPGQGYNEQFF
TRBJ2-3	TRBV6-6	CASSPITADTQYF
TRBJ2-5	TRBV6-5	CASSFDRVLKTQYF
TRBJ2-2	TRBV3-1	CASNALAGGPGELFF
TRBJ2-3	TRBV29-1	CSVDGLGQGTTDTQYF
TRBJ2-1	TRBV6-1	CASSEEQGLYNEQFF
TRBJ2-3	TRBV27	CASGRGAGGTDTQYF
TRBJ2-2	TRBV19	CASSRDANTGELFF
TRBJ1-2	TRBV9	CASSSGREANGYTF
TRBJ2-1	TRBV10-3	CAISDPGQTYNEQFF
TRBJ1-5	TRBV12-3/TRBV12-4	CASSPGRHSNQPQHF
TRBJ1-2	TRBV7-9	CASSYGQGAWVGYTF
TRBJ2-5	TRBV12-3/TRBV12-4	CASSRALETQYF
TRBJ2-3	TRBV20-1	CSARLAGVVGPDTQYF
TRBJ1-5	TRBV20-1	CSAGTVNQPQHF
TRBJ2-4	TRBV7-2	CASSLARFGGSGALKNIQYF
TRBJ1-5	TRBV18	CASSPTGTGGYQPQHF
TRBJ2-1	TRBV18	CASSPPSKNNEQFF
TRBJ1-2	TRBV29-1	CSAVRDTKNYGYTF
TRBJ1-1	TRBV10-3	CAISDRTEAFF
TRBJ2-1	TRBV7-9	CASSGAGGRNEQFF
TRBJ2-5	TRBV11-2	CASSLGSGGETQYF
TRBJ2-5	TRBV20-1	CSAPVGGRETQYF
TRBJ2-4	TRBV29-1	CSVIPSLAKNIQYF
TRBJ1-5	TRBV29-1	CSVASGLGQPQHF
TRBJ1-4	TRBV20-1	CSARDSVGGAGYEKLFF
TRBJ2-6	TRBV9	CASSVVGTGQVLTF
TRBJ2-1	TRBV20-1	CSASSVRGTYNEQFF